Given below is one TCR beta chain in context. The sample belongs to a study of blood T cell repertoires in COVID-19. The overall study: PBMCs, B-cell-depleted T cells, or T cells provided the cDNA or gDNA that made up the material.

Seattle enrolled patients during active infection and tracked them longitudinally. Generated by immunoSEQ multiplex PCR, the TCRdb table keeps only in-frame clones and is missing some. Of around 300,000 clones listed, about 90% are singletons. V lost 0 bases to trimming and J lost 4 bases, with 13 bases between them. The CDR3 covers 16 residues. CDR1 is LNHNV and CDR2 is YYDKDF in the germline V gene (reference sequence). Material: peripheral blood. V is TRBV15 and J is TRBJ1-5, with D perhaps TRBD1 (6 bases). The TCR originated in a woman in her twenties or thirties with COVID-19, enrolled during active disease. This CDR3 is CATSRDSGRGNQPQHF. Written as DNA, the CDR3 is TGTGCCACCAGCAGAGATAGTGGAAGGGGGAATCAGCCCCAGCATTTT.